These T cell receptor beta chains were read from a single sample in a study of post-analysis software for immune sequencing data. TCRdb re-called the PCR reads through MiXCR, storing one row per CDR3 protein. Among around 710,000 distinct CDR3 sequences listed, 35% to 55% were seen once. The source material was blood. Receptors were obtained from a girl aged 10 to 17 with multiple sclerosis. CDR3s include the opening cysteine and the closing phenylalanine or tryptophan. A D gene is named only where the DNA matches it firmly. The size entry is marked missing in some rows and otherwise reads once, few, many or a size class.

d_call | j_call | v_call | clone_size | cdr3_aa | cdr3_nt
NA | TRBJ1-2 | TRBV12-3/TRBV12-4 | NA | CASSLTRLGDHYGYTF | TGTGCCAGCAGTTTAACGCGCCTCGGCGACCACTATGGCTACACCTTC
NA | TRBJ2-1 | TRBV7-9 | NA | CASSQVDYNEQFF | TGTGCCAGTTCACAGGTGGATTACAATGAGCAGTTCTTC
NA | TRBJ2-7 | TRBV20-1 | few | CSAGKHPGQTYEQYF | TGCAGTGCTGGAAAACATCCGGGCCAAACCTACGAGCAGTACTTC
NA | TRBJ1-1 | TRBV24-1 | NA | CATSESRQTEAFF | TGTGCCACCAGTGAATCAAGACAGACTGAAGCTTTCTTT
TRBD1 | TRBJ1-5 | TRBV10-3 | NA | CAISTADRGQQPQHF | TGTGCCATCAGTACGGCCGACAGGGGCCAACAGCCCCAGCATTTT
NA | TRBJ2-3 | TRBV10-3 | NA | CAISERMSGKTTDTQYF | TGTGCCATCAGTGAGCGAATGAGCGGAAAAACCACAGATACGCAGTATTTT
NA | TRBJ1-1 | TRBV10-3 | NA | CAIKGPTVNTEAFF | TGTGCCATCAAGGGGCCGACGGTGAACACTGAAGCTTTCTTT
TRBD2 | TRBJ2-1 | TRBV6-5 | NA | CASRPGLEKVGQFF | TGTGCCAGCAGGCCGGGACTAGAGAAGGTCGGGCAGTTCTTC
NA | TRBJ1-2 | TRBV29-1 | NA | CSVEQNYGYTF | TGCAGCGTTGAACAGAACTATGGCTACACCTTC
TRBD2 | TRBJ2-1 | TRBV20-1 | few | CSGLAASYNEQFF | TGCAGTGGGCTAGCGGCCTCCTACAATGAGCAGTTCTTC
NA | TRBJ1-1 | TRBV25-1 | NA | CAGSDVGDTEAFF | TGTGCCGGCAGTGACGTTGGGGACACTGAAGCTTTCTTT
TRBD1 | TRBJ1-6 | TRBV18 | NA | CASSQLGTGSNSPLHF | TGTGCCAGCTCACAACTAGGGACAGGTTCCAATTCACCCCTCCACTTT
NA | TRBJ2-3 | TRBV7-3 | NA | CASSLGDLTDTQYF | TGTGCCAGCAGCTTGGGGGATCTGACGGATACGCAGTATTTT
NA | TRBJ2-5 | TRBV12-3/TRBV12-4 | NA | CASSPDPTETQYF | TGTGCCAGCAGTCCCGACCCAACAGAGACCCAGTACTTC
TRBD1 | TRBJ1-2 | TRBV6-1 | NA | CASSEDAGGIYGYTF | TGTGCCAGCAGTGAAGACGCAGGGGGCATCTATGGCTACACCTTC
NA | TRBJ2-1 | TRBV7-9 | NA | CASPFSGEQFF | TGTGCCAGCCCCTTCAGCGGTGAGCAGTTCTTC
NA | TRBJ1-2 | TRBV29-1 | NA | CSVEMVSPGYTF | TGCAGCGTTGAGATGGTCTCCCCTGGCTACACCTTC
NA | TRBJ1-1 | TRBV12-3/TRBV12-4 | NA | CASSLSEAPRTGAEAFF | TGTGCCAGCAGTTTAAGTGAAGCTCCACGCACGGGGGCGGAAGCTTTCTTT
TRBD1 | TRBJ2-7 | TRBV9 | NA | CASSPRQGFYEQYF | TGTGCCAGCAGCCCCCGACAGGGTTTCTACGAGCAGTACTTC
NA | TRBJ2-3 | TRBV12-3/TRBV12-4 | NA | CASTPLPGLTQFTDTQYF | TGTGCCAGCACTCCCCTGCCGGGACTCACCCAATTCACAGATACGCAGTATTTT
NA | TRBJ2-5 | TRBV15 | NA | CATSKGEQYQETQYF | TGTGCCACCAGCAAGGGGGAGCAGTACCAAGAGACCCAGTACTTC
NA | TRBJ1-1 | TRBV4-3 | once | CASSQVSMTPTEAFF | TGCGCCAGCAGCCAAGTGTCTATGACCCCCACTGAAGCTTTCTTT
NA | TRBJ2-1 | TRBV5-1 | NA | CASSLLRQDEQFF | TGCGCCAGCAGCTTGCTGCGTCAGGATGAGCAGTTCTTC
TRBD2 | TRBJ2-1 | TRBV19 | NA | CASSTVAGSSYNEQFF | TGTGCCAGTAGTACGGTAGCGGGAAGCTCCTACAATGAGCAGTTCTTC
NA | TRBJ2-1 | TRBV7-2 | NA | CASRNTRWLARANEQFF | TGTGCCAGCAGAAACACCCGGTGGCTAGCGAGGGCCAATGAGCAGTTCTTC
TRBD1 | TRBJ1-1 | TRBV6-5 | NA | CAIKKGTGGSSTEAFF | TGTGCCATCAAAAAAGGGACAGGGGGTTCGAGCACTGAAGCTTTCTTT
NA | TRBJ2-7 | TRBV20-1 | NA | CSASKVGGSEQYF | TGCAGTGCTAGCAAGGTCGGGGGCTCCGAGCAGTACTTC
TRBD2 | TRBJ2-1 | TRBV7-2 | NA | CADGGTSGSREQFF | TGTGCCGACGGTGGGACTAGCGGGAGTCGGGAGCAGTTCTTC
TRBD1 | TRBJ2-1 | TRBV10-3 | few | CAISDSDRAYNEQFF | TGTGCCATCAGTGATTCGGACAGGGCCTACAATGAGCAGTTCTTC
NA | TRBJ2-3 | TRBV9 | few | CASSVGIVADTQYF | TGTGCCAGCAGCGTAGGAATAGTTGCAGATACGCAGTATTTT
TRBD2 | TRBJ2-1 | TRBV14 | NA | CASSLGPWTSGSPGNNEQFF | TGTGCCAGCAGCCTGGGACCATGGACTAGCGGGAGTCCGGGAAACAATGAGCAGTTCTTC
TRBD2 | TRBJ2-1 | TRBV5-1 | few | CASSLGLAGGSEQFF | TGTGCCAGCAGCTTAGGGCTAGCGGGAGGCTCAGAGCAGTTCTTC
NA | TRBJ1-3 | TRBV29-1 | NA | CSVEEGNTIYF | TGCAGCGTTGAAGAAGGTAACACCATATATTTT
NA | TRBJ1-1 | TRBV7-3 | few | CASSLRGVGEAFF | TGTGCCAGCAGCTTAAGAGGGGTAGGGGAAGCTTTCTTT
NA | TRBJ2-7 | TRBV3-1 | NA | CASSQVHRGPYEQYF | TGTGCCAGCAGCCAAGTTCATAGAGGTCCCTACGAGCAGTACTTC
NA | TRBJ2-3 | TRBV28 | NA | CASRSAGSDTQYF | TGTGCCAGCAGGTCGGCAGGGTCCGATACGCAGTATTTT
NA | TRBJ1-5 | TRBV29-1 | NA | CSVQQTDNQPQHF | TGCAGCGTGCAGCAGACGGACAATCAGCCCCAGCATTTT
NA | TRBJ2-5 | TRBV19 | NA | CASSSPSLTGHLQETQYF | TGTGCCAGTAGTTCGCCAAGCCTTACGGGACACCTTCAAGAGACCCAGTACTTC
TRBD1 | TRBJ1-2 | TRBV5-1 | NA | CASSSGTGGTQANYGYTF | TGCGCCAGCAGCTCCGGGACAGGGGGGACCCAAGCTAACTATGGCTACACCTTC